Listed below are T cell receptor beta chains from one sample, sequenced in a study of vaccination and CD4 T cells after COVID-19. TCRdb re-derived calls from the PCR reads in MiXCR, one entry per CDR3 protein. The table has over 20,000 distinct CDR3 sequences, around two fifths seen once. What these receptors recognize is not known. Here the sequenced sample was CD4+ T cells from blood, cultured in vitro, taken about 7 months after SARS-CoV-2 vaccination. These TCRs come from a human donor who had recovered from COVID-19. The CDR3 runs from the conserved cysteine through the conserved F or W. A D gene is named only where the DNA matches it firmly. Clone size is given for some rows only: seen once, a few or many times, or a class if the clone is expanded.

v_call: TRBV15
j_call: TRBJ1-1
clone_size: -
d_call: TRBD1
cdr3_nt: TGTGCCACCAGCAGGGGAAAACAGGGGGGCGCTTTCTTT
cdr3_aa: CATSRGKQGGAFF

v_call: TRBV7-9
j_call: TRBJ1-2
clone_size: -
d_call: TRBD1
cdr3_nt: TGTGCCAGCAGCCTGGGACAGAATAACTATGGCTACACCTTC
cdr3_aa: CASSLGQNNYGYTF

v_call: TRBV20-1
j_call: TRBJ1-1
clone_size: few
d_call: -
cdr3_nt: TGCAGTGCTAGAGTCGTAGGGGGAGCTTTCTTT
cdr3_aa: CSARVVGGAFF

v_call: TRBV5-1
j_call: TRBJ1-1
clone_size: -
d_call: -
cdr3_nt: TGCGCCAGCAGCCTGGAGGTGGACACTGAAGCTTTCTTT
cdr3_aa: CASSLEVDTEAFF

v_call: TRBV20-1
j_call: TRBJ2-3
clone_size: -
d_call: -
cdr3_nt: TGCAGTGCTAGAGGGGCTCCGCCCGGGGGAGATACGCAGTATTTT
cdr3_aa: CSARGAPPGGDTQYF

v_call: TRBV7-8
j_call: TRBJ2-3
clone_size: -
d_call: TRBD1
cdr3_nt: TGTGCCAGCAGCTTAGGGACAGGGATTAGCACAGATACGCAGTATTTT
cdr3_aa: CASSLGTGISTDTQYF

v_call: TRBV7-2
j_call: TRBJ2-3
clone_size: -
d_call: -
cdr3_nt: TGTGCCAGCAGCCCCCGCGGGGTGGGGGCAGATACGCAGTATTTT
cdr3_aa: CASSPRGVGADTQYF

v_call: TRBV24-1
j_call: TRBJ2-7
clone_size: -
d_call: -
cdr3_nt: TGTGCCACCAAAAGAGGTATCGTTCAGGGCCCCTCAGACGAGCAGTACTTC
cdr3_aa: CATKRGIVQGPSDEQYF

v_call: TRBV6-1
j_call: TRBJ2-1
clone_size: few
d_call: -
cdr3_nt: TGTGCCAGCAGTGAGGTCAGGGGCTACAATGAGCAGTTCTTC
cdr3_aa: CASSEVRGYNEQFF

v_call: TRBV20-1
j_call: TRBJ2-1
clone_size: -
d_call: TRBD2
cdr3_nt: TGCAGTGCTTCCCGACTAGCGGGAGTTGCGGATGAGCAGTTCTTC
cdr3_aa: CSASRLAGVADEQFF

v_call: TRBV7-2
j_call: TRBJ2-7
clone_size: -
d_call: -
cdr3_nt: TGTGCCAGCAGCTCGGACGTCCACGAGCAGTACTTC
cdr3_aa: CASSSDVHEQYF

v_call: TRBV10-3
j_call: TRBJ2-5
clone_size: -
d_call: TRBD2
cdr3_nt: TGTGCCATAAGTAGAAATATAGCGGGAGAGGGGGAAGAGACCCAGTACTTC
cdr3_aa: CAISRNIAGEGEETQYF

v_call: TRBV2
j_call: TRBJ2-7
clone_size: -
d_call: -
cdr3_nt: TGTGCCAGCAGGGCTGGACAGCTGGCTTACGAGCAGTACTTC
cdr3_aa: CASRAGQLAYEQYF

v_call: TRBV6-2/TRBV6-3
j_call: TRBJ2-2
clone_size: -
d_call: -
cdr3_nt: TGTGCCAGCAGCTCCCAGAGGACAAACACCGGGGAGCTGTTTTTT
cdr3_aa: CASSSQRTNTGELFF

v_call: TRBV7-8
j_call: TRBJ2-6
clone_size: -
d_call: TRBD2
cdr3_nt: TGTGCCAGCAGCTTAGCCGGGACTAGCGGCTCTGGGGCCAACGTCCTGACTTTC
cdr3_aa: CASSLAGTSGSGANVLTF

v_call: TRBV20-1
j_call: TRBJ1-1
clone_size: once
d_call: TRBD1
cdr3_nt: TGCAGTGCTAAACGACCCCCAGGGGGCGAGGTTGGGACTGAAGCTTTCTTT
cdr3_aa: CSAKRPPGGEVGTEAFF

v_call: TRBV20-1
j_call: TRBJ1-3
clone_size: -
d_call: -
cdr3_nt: TGCAGTGCTAGGCCACAGGGTTCCTCCTCTGGAAACACCATATATTTT
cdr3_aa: CSARPQGSSSGNTIYF

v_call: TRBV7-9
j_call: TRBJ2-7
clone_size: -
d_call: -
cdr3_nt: TGTGCCAGCAGCATCTCGAGCCACCCCTCCTACGAGCAGTACTTC
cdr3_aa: CASSISSHPSYEQYF

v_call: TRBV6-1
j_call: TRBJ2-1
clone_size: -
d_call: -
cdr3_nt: TGTGCCAGCAGTGAATACAGGCCGTCCTACAATGAGCAGTTCTTC
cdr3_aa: CASSEYRPSYNEQFF

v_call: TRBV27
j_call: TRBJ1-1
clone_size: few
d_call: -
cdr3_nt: TGTGCCAGCAGTTTACGTCCCGACGAACACACTGAAGCTTTCTTT
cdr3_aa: CASSLRPDEHTEAFF

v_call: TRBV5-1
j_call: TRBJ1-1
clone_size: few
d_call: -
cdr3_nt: TGCGCCAGCAGCTACGGACAGATGAACACTGAAGCTTTCTTT
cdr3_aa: CASSYGQMNTEAFF

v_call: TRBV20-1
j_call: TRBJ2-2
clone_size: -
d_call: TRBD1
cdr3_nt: TGCAGTGCTAGCCAGACAGGGATCACCGGGGAGCTGTTTTTT
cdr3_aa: CSASQTGITGELFF

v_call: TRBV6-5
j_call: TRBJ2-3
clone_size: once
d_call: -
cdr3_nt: TGTGCCAGCAGTTATCGTCAGCGGCCTAGCACAGATACGCAGTATTTT
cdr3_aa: CASSYRQRPSTDTQYF

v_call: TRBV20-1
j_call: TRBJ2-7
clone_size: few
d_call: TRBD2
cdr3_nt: TGCAGTGCTAGGGACCGAGCGGCTAGCGGGGGGGACGAGCAGTACTTC
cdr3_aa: CSARDRAASGGDEQYF

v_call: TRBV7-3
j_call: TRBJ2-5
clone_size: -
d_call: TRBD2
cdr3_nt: TGTGCCAGCAGCCGCACGATCGGGGGGTTAGAGACCCAGTACTTC
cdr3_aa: CASSRTIGGLETQYF

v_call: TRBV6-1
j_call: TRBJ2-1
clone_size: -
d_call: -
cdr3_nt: TGTGCCAGCCTTGACAGGACAACGGCCAATGAGCAGTTCTTC
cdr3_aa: CASLDRTTANEQFF

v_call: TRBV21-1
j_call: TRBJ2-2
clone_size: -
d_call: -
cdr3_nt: TGTGCCAGCAGCCACCGGGGGCCTACCGGGGAGCTGTTTTTT
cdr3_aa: CASSHRGPTGELFF

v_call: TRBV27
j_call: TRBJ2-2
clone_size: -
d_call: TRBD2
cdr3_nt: TGTGCCAGCAGCCCAGGGAGGGTGAGGTCGGCCGAGGAGCTGTTTTTT
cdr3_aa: CASSPGRVRSAEELFF

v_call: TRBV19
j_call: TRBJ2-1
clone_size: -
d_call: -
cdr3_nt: TGTGCCAGTAGTCCGGGCCAATGGAGCACCGACAATGAGCAGTTCTTC
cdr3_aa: CASSPGQWSTDNEQFF

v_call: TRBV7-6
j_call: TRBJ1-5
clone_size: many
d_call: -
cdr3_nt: TGTGCCAGCAGCTTATTCGGCGATCAGCCCCAGCATTTT
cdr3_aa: CASSLFGDQPQHF